This T cell receptor (beta chain) emerged from a study of T cell responses to AZD1222 COVID-19 vaccine. Clones were read by immunoSEQ multiplex PCR, and TCRdb kept only the in-frame ones, dropping some. Of around 110,000 clones listed, 70% to 90% are singletons. In germline, CDR1 is KGHSH, CDR2 LQKENI. The CDR3 loop spans 17 amino acids. V was cut by 3 bases and J by 0 bases, with 14 bases left in between. The chain employs TRBV18 and TRBJ1-4; tentatively, D is TRBD1 (5 bases). The input for sequencing was peripheral blood, taken on day 0 of MenACWY control vaccination. This clonotype was obtained from an adult in good health. CDR3 sequence (DNA): TGTGCCAGCTCACCTCAGGGCTTCGGGGCAACTAATGAAAAACTGTTTTTT. This encodes CASSPQGFGATNEKLFF. The variable domain in full, with the rest retrieved from reference TRBV18 and TRBJ1-4, is NAGVMQNPRHLVRRRGQEARLRCSPMKGHSHVYWYRQLPEEGLKFMVYLQKENIIDESGMPKERFSAEFPKEGPSILRIQQVVRGDSAAYFCASSPQGFGATNEKLFFGSGTQLSVL.